These T cell receptor beta chains were read from a single sample in a study of T cells in Graves' hyperthyroidism and ophthalmopathy. TCRdb analysed the multiplex PCR reads with MiXCR anew, one entry per CDR3 protein. This table has 530,000 or so distinct CDR3 sequences, more than 45% appearing once. Sequencing was carried out using peripheral blood or thyroid tissue (not recorded which). These receptors all come from a young woman with Graves' hyperthyroidism. The CDR3 runs from the conserved cysteine through the conserved F or W. D genes are given only for firm matches. Clone size is stated in some rows and not others, as once, few, many or a class when expanded.

J gene,V gene,clone size,D gene,CDR3 length,CDR3 DNA,CDR3 protein
TRBJ2-5,TRBV28,many,TRBD1,17,TGTGCCAGCAGTTTTATTGGTGGACAGGGGGCGCGAGAGACCCAGTACTTC,CASSFIGGQGARETQYF
TRBJ2-7,TRBV7-9,many,TRBD1,16,TGTGCCAGCAGGCCATCCGGGACAGGGATCACCTACGAGCAGTACTTC,CASRPSGTGITYEQYF
TRBJ2-3,TRBV10-3,many,TRBD2,17,TGTGCCATCAGTGGAACTAGCGGCACCGCTAGCACAGATACGCAGTATTTT,CAISGTSGTASTDTQYF
TRBJ1-2,TRBV5-1,-,TRBD1,12,TGCGCCACCGGACAGGGGACAGATGGCTACACCTTC,CATGQGTDGYTF
TRBJ2-7,TRBV10-1,-,-,12,TGCGCCAGCAGGGGGGCATGGTACGAGCAGTACTTC,CASRGAWYEQYF
TRBJ1-5,TRBV18,many,-,14,TGTGCCAGCTCACCACGGGGATCCAATCAGCCCCAGCATTTT,CASSPRGSNQPQHF
TRBJ2-7,TRBV7-9,-,-,13,TGTGCCAGCGGTAGCGGGACAGACTACGAGCAGTACTTC,CASGSGTDYEQYF
TRBJ1-1,TRBV5-8,-,-,13,TGTGCCAGCAGCTTCGAGGCAACTAATGAAGCTTTCTTT,CASSFEATNEAFF
TRBJ2-5,TRBV7-2,-,TRBD1,16,TGTGCCAGCAGCTTATACGGGACAGAGTACCAAGAGACCCAGTACTTC,CASSLYGTEYQETQYF
TRBJ2-5,TRBV7-2,many,TRBD1,15,TGTGCCAGCAGCTTAGCGGGACAGTCCAGGGAGACCCAGTACTTC,CASSLAGQSRETQYF
TRBJ2-6,TRBV29-1,many,-,16,TGCAGCGTTGCCGGGGGGCGCCCCTCTGGGGCCAACGTCCTGACTTTC,CSVAGGRPSGANVLTF
TRBJ2-5,TRBV29-1,-,TRBD1,12,TGCAGCTTCGGGACAGGGGTAGAGACCCAGTACTTC,CSFGTGVETQYF
TRBJ1-1,TRBV4-1,once,-,14,TGCGCCAGCAGCCAGGGTTGGATCAGGCCTGAAGCTTTCTTT,CASSQGWIRPEAFF
TRBJ2-3,TRBV7-2,-,TRBD2,15,TGTGCCAGCAGCCCGGGACTAGTCAACACGGATACGCAGTATTTT,CASSPGLVNTDTQYF
TRBJ1-2,TRBV7-8,-,TRBD1,13,TGTGCCAGCAGCTCGACAGGGGGCCGTGGCTACACCTTC,CASSSTGGRGYTF
TRBJ2-1,TRBV20-1,-,TRBD1,14,TGCAGTGCTAGACCGGCGACAGGGCCGGGGGAGCAGTTCTTC,CSARPATGPGEQFF
TRBJ1-1,TRBV24-1,-,-,13,TGTGCCACTAGGGAATTCGGCGGCACTGAAGCTTTCTTT,CATREFGGTEAFF
TRBJ2-7,TRBV7-2,many,-,17,TGTGCCGCCACCCGAGACGGGTGGGCCCTCCGGGTGGGAGAGCAGTACTTC,CAATRDGWALRVGEQYF
TRBJ2-5,TRBV27,many,TRBD1,15,TGTGCCAGCAGTTCGACAGGGGAATTCGGAGAGACCCAGTACTTC,CASSSTGEFGETQYF
TRBJ1-1,TRBV7-9,many,-,11,TGTGCCAGCAGCTCCGGCCTAGCGGCTTTCTTT,CASSSGLAAFF